These 15 T cell receptor beta chains were sequenced from one sample in a study of early T cells in non-severe SARS-CoV-2 infection. TCRdb analysed the 5' RACE reads with MiXCR anew, one entry per CDR3 protein. The data contain 84,000 or so distinct CDR3 sequences, around an eighth of them singletons. The sequencing sample was made of whole blood. Source of these receptors: an adult who was a healthcare worker with PCR-confirmed SARS-CoV-2 infection or an uninfected control (not recorded which).

This clonotype turned up a few times. The V gene is TRBV29-1, the J gene TRBJ2-7, with 7 bases matching TRBD2. Trimming cost V 6 bases and J 0 bases; bases outside gene matches: 11. CDR3 length equals 15 residues. Germline V gives CDR1 SQVTM, CDR2 ANQGSEA. The DNA for the CDR3 is TGCAGCGTATCCCTACGGGGGGACCTCTCCTACGAGCAGTACTTC. Protein product: CSVSLRGDLSYEQYF.

The V gene is TRBV12-2, the J gene TRBJ2-5. TRBV12-2 is a pseudogene. The CDR3 covers 13 residues. The CDR3 DNA reads as TGTGCAAGTCGCTTAGCGACACAAGAGACCCAGTACTTC. Protein: CASRLATQETQYF.

The chain has TRBV14 and TRBJ2-1, with TRBD1 matching 9 bases. Germline V gene lookup returns CDR1 SGHDN and CDR2 FVKESK. V lost 5 bases to trimming and J lost 3 bases; unmatched junction nucleotides: 5. The CDR3 contains 15 residues. The CDR3: CASSYPGQGYNEQFF. CDR3 coding DNA: TGTGCCAGCAGCTACCCGGGACAGGGCTACAATGAGCAGTTCTTC.

The chain recombines TRBV12-3 or TRBV12-4 with TRBJ2-2; D is possibly TRBD2 (6 bases). The length of the CDR3 is 16 residues. Between the trimmed V and J ends, which lost 3 bases and 4 bases, there was a span of 15 bases. CDR3 sequence (DNA): TGTGCCAGCAGTTTTGGTGGGAGGACGGGCACCGGGGAGCTGTTTTTT. The encoded protein is CASSFGGRTGTGELFF.

In this sample, this clonotype turned up many times. The genes are TRBV20-1 and TRBJ2-2; 10 nucleotides match TRBD2. Germline CDR1 reads DFQATT; CDR2 reads SNEGSKA (reference sequence). The V segment lost 0 bases and the J segment 5 bases; nucleotides outside the gene matches: 9. The CDR3 is 17 residues long. The CDR3 region is CSARDASGGVRTGELFF. CDR3 coding DNA: TGCAGTGCTAGAGATGCTAGCGGGGGAGTACGGACCGGGGAGCTGTTTTTT.

The chain has TRBV4-1 and TRBJ2-7; 9 nucleotides align to TRBD2. Unmatched junction bases numbered 2, after V lost 0 bases and J lost 2 bases. The CDR3 has 15 amino acids. Germline-derived CDR1 and CDR2 are MGHRA and YSYEKL. CDR3 sequence reads: CASSQELAGAYEQYF. CDR3 in DNA: TGCGCCAGCAGCCAAGAGTTAGCGGGGGCCTACGAGCAGTACTTC.

This clonotype was recorded a few times. The chain is built from TRBV9 and TRBJ1-4; D is undetermined. There are 14 residues in the CDR3. Germline CDR1 is SGDLS and CDR2 is YYNGEE. V was pared by 0 bases and J by 7 bases, with 10 bases between. CDR3 in DNA: TGTGCCAGCAGCGTAGAACTTTGGGCTGAAAAACTGTTTTTT. Its protein is CASSVELWAEKLFF.

This clonotype was detected many times. The gene calls are TRBV30 and TRBJ2-3; D is ambiguous. V was shortened by 3 bases and J by 0 bases, with 16 bases between the two germline ends. Germline CDR1 GTSNPN, CDR2 SVGIG (reference sequence). The CDR3 is 16 residues long. CDR3 loop: CAWSGLAGTSTDTQYF. In nucleotides, the CDR3 is TGTGCCTGGAGCGGCCTCGCTGGAACTAGCACAGATACGCAGTATTTT.

DNA for the CDR3: TGTGCCAGCAGCGGCAGGGGTCACACCGGGGAGCTGTTTTTT. Its translation is CASSGRGHTGELFF. This chain links TRBV6-1 with TRBJ2-2, with D possibly TRBD1 on 6 matching bases. Germline assignment: CDR1 MNHNS and CDR2 SASEGT. The CDR3 spans 14 residues. Between the trimmed V and J ends, which lost 6 bases and 3 bases, there was a span of 11 bases.

This clonotype was detected only a few times. The chain employs TRBV9 and TRBJ1-5; D is undetermined. This CDR3 spans 13 amino acids. The germline V gene encodes CDR1 SGDLS and CDR2 YYNGEE. V was shortened by 3 bases and J by 3 bases, with 7 bases between the two germline ends. CDR3 nucleotide sequence: TGTGCCAGCAGCGGTGACCCCAATCAGCCCCAGCATTTT. Encoded protein: CASSGDPNQPQHF. Supplemented by reference TRBV9 and TRBJ1-5, the full variable domain reads DSGVTQTPKHLITATGQRVTLRCSPRSGDLSVYWYQQSLDQGLQFLIQYYNGEERAKGNILERFSAQQFPDLHSELNLSSLELGDSALYFCASSGDPNQPQHFGDGTRLSIL.

This clonotype was recorded many times. This rearrangement joins TRBV5-1 to TRBJ1-1; 8 nucleotides match TRBD1. The CDR3 is made up of 16 amino acids. The V gene's germline CDR1 is SGHRS and CDR2 YFSETQ. J gave up 1 base and V 0 bases, and 5 bases lay outside the gene matches. The CDR3 nucleotides read TGCGCCAGCAGCTTGGGACAGGGGATCCGGAACACTGAAGCTTTCTTT. Amino acid sequence: CASSLGQGIRNTEAFF.

In its sample, this clonotype was seen a few times. The V and J genes are TRBV14 and TRBJ2-3, with TRBD1 identical over 11 bases. Germline V lookup: CDR1 SGHDN, CDR2 FVKESK. This CDR3 has 16 amino acids. Trimming took 1 base from V and 5 from J; bases not matched to a gene: 5. The CDR3 here is CASSQAGTGGLDTQYF. DNA of the CDR3: TGTGCCAGCAGCCAAGCCGGGACAGGGGGTTTAGATACGCAGTATTTT.

This clonotype was found many times. The V and J genes are TRBV5-1 and TRBJ1-1, with D hard to call. Trimming removed 3 bases at V and 1 base at J, with 16 bases between. CDR1 and CDR2 from the germline V gene are SGHRS and YFSETQ. This CDR3 spans 16 amino acids. The CDR3 sequence is CASSSLPRAGNTEAFF. CDR3 coding DNA: TGCGCCAGCAGCTCCCTTCCACGGGCGGGGAACACTGAAGCTTTCTTT. The whole variable domain, filled in from reference TRBV5-1 and TRBJ1-1, reads KAGVTQTPRYLIKTRGQQVTLSCSPISGHRSVSWYQQTPGQGLQFLFEYFSETQRNKGNFPGRFSGRQFSNSRSEMNVSTLELGDSALYLCASSSLPRAGNTEAFFGQGTRLTVV.

The V call is TRBV6-2 or TRBV6-3, the J call TRBJ2-7; D ambiguous. CDR3 length: 12 residues. Trimming took off 2 bases at V and 0 bases at J, with 2 bases between the two ends. CDR1 is MNHEY and CDR2 is SVGEGT in the germline V gene. CDR3 amino acids: CASSYTSYEQYF. The CDR3 DNA reads as TGTGCCAGCAGTTACACCTCCTACGAGCAGTACTTC.

V and J are TRBV15 and TRBJ2-5, with 7 bases fitting TRBD2. The trim removed 0 bases at V and 4 bases at J, leaving 5 bases unmatched. CDR3 length: 15 amino acids. The V gene's germline CDR1 is LNHNV and CDR2 YYDKDF (reference sequence). DNA of the CDR3: TGTGCCACCAGCAGAGACATCAGGGAGGGAGAGACCCAGTACTTC. This sequence encodes CATSRDIREGETQYF.